Sequencing of this T cell receptor beta chain was carried out in a study of blood T cell repertoires in COVID-19. CDR1 is SNHLY, CDR2 FYNNEI, per germline. V shed 2 bases, J shed 12 bases, and the junction held 8 bases outside the gene matches. CDR3 length equals 15 residues. Measured with immunoSEQ multiplex PCR; TCRdb has only the in-frame clones, and not every one. The top ten clones hold about 15% of a sample with approximately 170,000 clones, 80% to 85% of them seen once. This sequence joins TRBV2 and TRBJ2-1, with 12 bases identical to TRBD2. Input material: peripheral blood. This TCR was sampled from a woman in her sixties or seventies with COVID-19, enrolled during active disease. In DNA form, the CDR3 reads TGTGCCAGCAGTGAACTAGCGGGGGGGTCGGGTATGCAGTTCTTC. It is translated as CASSELAGGSGMQFF.